A single sample gave rise to the 9 T cell receptor beta chains below, sequenced in a study of blood T cell repertoires in COVID-19. Only in-frame clones appear in the TCRdb table, and some are missing; sequencing was by immunoSEQ multiplex PCR. The sample records about 280,000 clones, roughly nine tenths being singletons. Sequencing was carried out using peripheral blood. These receptors were collected from a man aged 35 to 55 with active or convalescent COVID-19.

This rearrangement joins TRBV19 to TRBJ2-3, with D possibly TRBD2 on 7 matching bases. The ends were cut back, 5 bases at V and 5 bases at J, with 11 bases in the middle. There are 13 residues in the CDR3. Germline-derived CDR1 and CDR2 are LNHDA and SQIVND (reference sequence). The CDR3 coding sequence is TGTGCCAGTAGTTTAGGGGGGGTAGATACGCAGTATTTT. Translation: CASSLGGVDTQYF.

The gene calls are TRBV30 and TRBJ1-6; 7 nucleotides match TRBD1. This CDR3 has 15 amino acids. Trimming at V came to 3 bases and at J to 7 bases, leaving 9 bases not matched to a gene. Germline V CDR1 and CDR2: GTSNPN, SVGIG (reference sequence). CDR3 region: CAWSLRQGRNSPLHF. CDR3 coding DNA: TGTGCCTGGAGCTTGAGACAGGGTCGGAATTCACCCCTCCACTTT.

The chain employs TRBV23-1 and TRBJ1-2, with 9 positions matching TRBD1. TRBV23-1 carries the ORF label, with uncertain function. Trimming removed 2 bases from V and 4 bases from J; junction bases left unmatched: 8. The CDR3 runs 16 residues. The CDR3 nucleotides read TGCGCCAGCAGTCAACCCTACCGGGACAGGGTCTATGGCTACACCTTC. Its translation is CASSQPYRDRVYGYTF.

This clone is a singleton in its sample. This chain links TRBV5-1 with TRBJ2-7; TRBD1 might be the D (5 bases). Trimming stripped 5 bases from V and 1 base from J, with 16 bases between. This CDR3 has 15 residues. In germline, CDR1 is SGHRS, CDR2 YFSETQ. CDR3 sequence reads: CASRADSTLSYEQYF. The CDR3, as DNA: TGCGCCAGCAGGGCTGACAGTACCCTATCCTACGAGCAGTACTTC.

The chain employs TRBV18 and TRBJ1-1; 7 bases are a match to TRBD1. V lost 2 bases to trimming and J lost 4 bases; unmatched junction nucleotides: 1. Germline CDR1 reads KGHSH; CDR2 reads LQKENI. The CDR3 has 13 amino acids. This CDR3 is CASSPGDSTEAFF. CDR3 bases: TGTGCCAGCTCACCAGGGGACAGCACTGAAGCTTTCTTT.

The rearrangement joins TRBV11-3 to TRBJ2-3, with 10 bases fitting TRBD2. Trimming at V came to 1 base and at J to 1 base, leaving 8 bases not matched to a gene. Germline CDR1 reads SGHNT; CDR2 reads YENEEA. This CDR3 is 18 amino acids long. DNA for the CDR3: TGTGCCAGCAGCTTAGGCCTAGCGGGAGACGGAGGCACAGATACGCAGTATTTT. Residues: CASSLGLAGDGGTDTQYF.

J is TRBJ2-5 and V is TRBV7-2, with TRBD2 identical over 8 bases. CDR1 is SGHTA, CDR2 FQGNSA, per germline. There are 19 residues in the CDR3. V lost 5 bases and J lost 5; bases outside the gene matches: 22. The CDR3 region is CASSPRAGGGGPERETQYF. The CDR3 DNA is TGTGCCAGCAGCCCTCGGGCCGGGGGGGGAGGACCGGAGAGGGAGACCCAGTACTTC.

The count of this clone is one. This chain uses TRBV5-1 with TRBJ2-7; tentative D call: TRBD2 (6 bases). The V gene's germline CDR1 is SGHRS and CDR2 YFSETQ. V lost 3 bases, J lost 2 bases, and 18 bases lay in between. There are 16 residues in the CDR3. CDR3 sequence (DNA): TGCGCCAGCAGCTGGGGCTTAGGCGGGGTCCCCTACGAGCAGTACTTC. The encoded protein is CASSWGLGGVPYEQYF.

This sequence joins TRBV27 and TRBJ2-7, with D possibly matching TRBD1 (6 bases). Looked up from germline, CDR1 is MNHEY and CDR2 is SMNVEV (reference sequence). V was cut by 3 bases and J by 3 bases, with 12 bases left in between. This CDR3 has 14 amino acids. The CDR3 DNA reads TGTGCCAGCAGTTTTGGACAGAACCTCTACGAGCAGTACTTC. It codes for CASSFGQNLYEQYF.